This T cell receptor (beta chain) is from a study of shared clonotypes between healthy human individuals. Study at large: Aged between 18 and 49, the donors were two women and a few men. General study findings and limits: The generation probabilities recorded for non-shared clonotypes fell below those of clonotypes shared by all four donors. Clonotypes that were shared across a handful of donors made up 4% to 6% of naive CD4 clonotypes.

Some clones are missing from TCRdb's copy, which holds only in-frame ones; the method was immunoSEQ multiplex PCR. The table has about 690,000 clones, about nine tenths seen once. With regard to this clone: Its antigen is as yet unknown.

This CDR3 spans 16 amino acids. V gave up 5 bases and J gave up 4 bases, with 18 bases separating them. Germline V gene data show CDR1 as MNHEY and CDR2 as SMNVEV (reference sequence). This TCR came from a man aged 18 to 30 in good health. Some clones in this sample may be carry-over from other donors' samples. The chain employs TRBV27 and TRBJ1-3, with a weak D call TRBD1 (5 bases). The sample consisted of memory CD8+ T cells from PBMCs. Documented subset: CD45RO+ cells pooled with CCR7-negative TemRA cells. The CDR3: CASSQWGFSPGNTIYF. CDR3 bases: TGTGCCAGCAGTCAATGGGGGTTCTCTCCCGGAAACACCATATATTTT.